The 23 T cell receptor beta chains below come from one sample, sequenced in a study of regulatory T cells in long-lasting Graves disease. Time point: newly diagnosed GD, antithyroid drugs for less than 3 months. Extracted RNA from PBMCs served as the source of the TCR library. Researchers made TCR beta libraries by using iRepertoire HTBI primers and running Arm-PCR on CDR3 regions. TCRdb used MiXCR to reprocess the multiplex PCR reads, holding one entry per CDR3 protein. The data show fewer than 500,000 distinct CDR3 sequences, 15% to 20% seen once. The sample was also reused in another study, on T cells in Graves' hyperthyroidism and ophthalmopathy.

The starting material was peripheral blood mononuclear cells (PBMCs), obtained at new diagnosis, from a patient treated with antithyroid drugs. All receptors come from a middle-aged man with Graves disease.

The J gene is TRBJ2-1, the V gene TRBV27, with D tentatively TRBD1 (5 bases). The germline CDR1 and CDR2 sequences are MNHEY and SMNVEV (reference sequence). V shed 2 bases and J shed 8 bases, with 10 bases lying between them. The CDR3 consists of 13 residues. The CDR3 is CASSLRGIDEQFF. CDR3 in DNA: TGTGCCAGCAGTTTAAGGGGTATTGATGAGCAGTTCTTC.

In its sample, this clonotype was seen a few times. The CDR3 nucleotides are TGTGCCAGCAGTGAGTGGGCCTTGAATGAGCAGTTCTTC. It codes for CASSEWALNEQFF. J is TRBJ2-1 and V is TRBV2; D not resolved. This CDR3 spans 13 amino acids. Trimming removed 3 bases from V and 7 bases from J, with 10 bases in between. Germline CDR1 SNHLY, CDR2 FYNNEI.

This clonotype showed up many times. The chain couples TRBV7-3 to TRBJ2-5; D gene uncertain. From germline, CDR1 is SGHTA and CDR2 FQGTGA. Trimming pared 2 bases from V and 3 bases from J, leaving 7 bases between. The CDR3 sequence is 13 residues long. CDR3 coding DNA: TGTGCCAGCAGCTTAGTGGCTGAAGAGACCCAGTACTTC. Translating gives CASSLVAEETQYF.

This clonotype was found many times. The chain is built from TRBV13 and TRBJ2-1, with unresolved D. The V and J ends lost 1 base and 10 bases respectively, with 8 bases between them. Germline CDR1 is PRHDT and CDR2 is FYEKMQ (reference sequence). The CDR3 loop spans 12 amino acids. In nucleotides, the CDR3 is TGTGCCAGCAGCTTAGACGAGAACGAGCAGTTCTTC. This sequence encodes CASSLDENEQFF.

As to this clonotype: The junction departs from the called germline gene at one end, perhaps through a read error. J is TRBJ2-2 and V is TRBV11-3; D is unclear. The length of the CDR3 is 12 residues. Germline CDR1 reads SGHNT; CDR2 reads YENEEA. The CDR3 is CASGFEGGELFF. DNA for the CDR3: TGTGCCAGCGGCTTCGAAGGCGGGGAGCTGTTTTTT.

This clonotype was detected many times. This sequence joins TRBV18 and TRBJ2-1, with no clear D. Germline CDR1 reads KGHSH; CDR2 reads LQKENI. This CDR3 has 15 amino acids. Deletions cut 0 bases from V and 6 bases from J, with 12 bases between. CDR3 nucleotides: TGTGCCAGCTCACCACCGAGCCGACAATTCAATGAGCAGTTCTTC. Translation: CASSPPSRQFNEQFF.

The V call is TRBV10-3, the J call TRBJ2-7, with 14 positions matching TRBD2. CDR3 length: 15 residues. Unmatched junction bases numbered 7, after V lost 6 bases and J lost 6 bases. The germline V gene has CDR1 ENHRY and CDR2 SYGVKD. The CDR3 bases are TGTGCCATCAGCTCCGGGACTAGCGGGAGTCCCGAGCAGTACTTC. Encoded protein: CAISSGTSGSPEQYF.

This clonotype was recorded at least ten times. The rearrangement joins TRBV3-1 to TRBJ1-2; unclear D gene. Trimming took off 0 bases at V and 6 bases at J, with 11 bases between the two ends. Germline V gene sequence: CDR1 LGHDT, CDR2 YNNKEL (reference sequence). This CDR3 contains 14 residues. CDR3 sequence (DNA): TGTGCCAGCAGCCAAGACTCGGAAACGAATGGCTACACCTTC. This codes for CASSQDSETNGYTF.

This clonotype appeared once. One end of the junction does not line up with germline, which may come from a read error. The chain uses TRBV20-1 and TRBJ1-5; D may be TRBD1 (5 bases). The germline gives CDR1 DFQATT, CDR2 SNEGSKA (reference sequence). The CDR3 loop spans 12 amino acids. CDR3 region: CSAGEGNQPQHF. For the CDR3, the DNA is TGCAGTGCTGGAGAGGGGAATCAGCCCCAGCATTTT.

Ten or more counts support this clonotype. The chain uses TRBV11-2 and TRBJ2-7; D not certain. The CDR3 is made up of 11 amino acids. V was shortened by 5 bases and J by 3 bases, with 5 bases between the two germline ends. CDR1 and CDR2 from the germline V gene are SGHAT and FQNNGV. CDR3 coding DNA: TGTGCCAGCAGCACCTTCTACGAGCAGTACTTC. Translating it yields CASSTFYEQYF.

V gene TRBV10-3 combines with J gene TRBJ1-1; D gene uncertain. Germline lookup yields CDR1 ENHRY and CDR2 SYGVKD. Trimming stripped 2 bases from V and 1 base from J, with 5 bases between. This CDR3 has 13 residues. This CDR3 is CAISEERNTEAFF. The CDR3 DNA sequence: TGTGCCATCAGTGAGGAACGGAACACTGAAGCTTTCTTT.

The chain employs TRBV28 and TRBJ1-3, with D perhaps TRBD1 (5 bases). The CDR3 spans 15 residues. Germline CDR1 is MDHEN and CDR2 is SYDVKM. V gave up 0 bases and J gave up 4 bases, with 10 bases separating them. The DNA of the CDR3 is TGTGCCAGCAGTTTATGGGCCGGGGGGGGAAACACCATATATTTT. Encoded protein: CASSLWAGGGNTIYF.

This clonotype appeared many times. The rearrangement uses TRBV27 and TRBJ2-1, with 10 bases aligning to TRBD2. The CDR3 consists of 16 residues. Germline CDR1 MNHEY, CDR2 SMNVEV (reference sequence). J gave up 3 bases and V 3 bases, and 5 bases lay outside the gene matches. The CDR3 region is CASSFGASGSYNEQFF. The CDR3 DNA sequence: TGTGCCAGCAGTTTTGGTGCTAGCGGGAGCTACAATGAGCAGTTCTTC.

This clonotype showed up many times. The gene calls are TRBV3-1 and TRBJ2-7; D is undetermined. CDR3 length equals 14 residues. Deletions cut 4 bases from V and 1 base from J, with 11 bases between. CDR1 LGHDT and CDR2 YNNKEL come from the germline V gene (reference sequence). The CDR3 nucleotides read TGTGCCAGCAGCCCCCTAGGCTATTCCTACGAGCAGTACTTC. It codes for CASSPLGYSYEQYF.

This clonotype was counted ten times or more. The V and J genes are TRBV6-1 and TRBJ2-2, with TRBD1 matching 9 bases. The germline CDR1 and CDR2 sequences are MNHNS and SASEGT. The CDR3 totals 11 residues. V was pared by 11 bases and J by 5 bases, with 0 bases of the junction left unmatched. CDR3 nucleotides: TGTGCCGGGACAGGGACCGGGGAGCTGTTTTTT. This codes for CAGTGTGELFF.

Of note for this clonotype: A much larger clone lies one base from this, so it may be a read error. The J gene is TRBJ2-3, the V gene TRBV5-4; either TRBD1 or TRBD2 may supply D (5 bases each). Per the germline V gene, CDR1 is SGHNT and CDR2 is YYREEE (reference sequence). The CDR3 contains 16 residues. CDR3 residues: CAGSAGAPDSTDTQYF. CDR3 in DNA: TGTGCCGGCAGCGCCGGGGCCCCAGACAGCACAGATACGCAGTATTTT.

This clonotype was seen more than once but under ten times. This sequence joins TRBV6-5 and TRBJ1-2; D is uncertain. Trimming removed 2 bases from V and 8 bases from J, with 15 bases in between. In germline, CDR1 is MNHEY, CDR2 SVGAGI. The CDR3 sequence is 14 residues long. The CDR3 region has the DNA TGTGCCAGCAGTTACGGCCCGGAGTTCGGGGGCTACACCTTC. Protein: CASSYGPEFGGYTF.

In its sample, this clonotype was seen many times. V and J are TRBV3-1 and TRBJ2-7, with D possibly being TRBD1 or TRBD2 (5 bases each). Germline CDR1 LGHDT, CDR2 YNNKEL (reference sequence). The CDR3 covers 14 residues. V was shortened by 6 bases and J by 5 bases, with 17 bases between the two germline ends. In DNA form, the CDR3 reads TGTGCCAGCAGTAGACAGAGGGGTTTGGACGAGCAGTACTTC. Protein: CASSRQRGLDEQYF.

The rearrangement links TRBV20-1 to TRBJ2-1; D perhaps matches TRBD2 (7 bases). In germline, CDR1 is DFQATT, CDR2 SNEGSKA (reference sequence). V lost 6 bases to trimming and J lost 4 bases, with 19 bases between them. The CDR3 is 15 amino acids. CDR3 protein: CSAKGGAGIYNEQFF. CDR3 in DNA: TGCAGTGCCAAGGGGGGGGCGGGGATATACAATGAGCAGTTCTTC.

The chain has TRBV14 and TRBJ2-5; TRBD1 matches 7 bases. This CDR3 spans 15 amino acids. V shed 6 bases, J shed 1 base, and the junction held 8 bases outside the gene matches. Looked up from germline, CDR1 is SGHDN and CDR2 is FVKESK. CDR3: CASRPTGTSQETQYF. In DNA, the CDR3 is TGTGCCAGCAGACCGACAGGGACCTCCCAAGAGACCCAGTACTTC.

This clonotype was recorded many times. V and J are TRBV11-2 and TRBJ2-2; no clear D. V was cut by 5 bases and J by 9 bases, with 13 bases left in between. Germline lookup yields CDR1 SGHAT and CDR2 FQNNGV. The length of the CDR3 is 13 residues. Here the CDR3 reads CASSLASNRELFF. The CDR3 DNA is TGTGCCAGCAGCCTCGCATCGAACCGGGAGCTGTTTTTT.

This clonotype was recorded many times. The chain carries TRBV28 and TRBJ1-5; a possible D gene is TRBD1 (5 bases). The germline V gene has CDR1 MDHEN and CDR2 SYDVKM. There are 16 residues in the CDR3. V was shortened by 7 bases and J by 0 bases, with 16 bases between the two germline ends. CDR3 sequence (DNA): TGTGCCAGCATCGGGGGGGGACTTAATAGCAATCAGCCCCAGCATTTT. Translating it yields CASIGGGLNSNQPQHF.

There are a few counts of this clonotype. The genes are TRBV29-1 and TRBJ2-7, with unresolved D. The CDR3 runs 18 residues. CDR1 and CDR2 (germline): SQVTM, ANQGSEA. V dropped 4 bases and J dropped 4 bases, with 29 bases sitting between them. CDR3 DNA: TGCAGCGTTGCAACCCCCCGGACCGGACCTATCAATCGTTACGAGCAGTACTTC. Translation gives CSVATPRTGPINRYEQYF.